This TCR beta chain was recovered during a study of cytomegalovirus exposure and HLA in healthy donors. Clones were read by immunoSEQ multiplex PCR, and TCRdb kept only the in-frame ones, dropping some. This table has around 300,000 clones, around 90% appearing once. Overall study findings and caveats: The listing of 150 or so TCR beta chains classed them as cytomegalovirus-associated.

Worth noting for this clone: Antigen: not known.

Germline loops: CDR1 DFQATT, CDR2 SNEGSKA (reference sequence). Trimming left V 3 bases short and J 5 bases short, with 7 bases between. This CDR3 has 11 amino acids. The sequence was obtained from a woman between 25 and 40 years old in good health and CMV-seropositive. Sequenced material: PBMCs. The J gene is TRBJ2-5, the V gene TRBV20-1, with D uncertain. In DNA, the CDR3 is TGCAGTGCTAGCGGCGTGGAGACCCAGTACTTC. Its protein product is CSASGVETQYF.